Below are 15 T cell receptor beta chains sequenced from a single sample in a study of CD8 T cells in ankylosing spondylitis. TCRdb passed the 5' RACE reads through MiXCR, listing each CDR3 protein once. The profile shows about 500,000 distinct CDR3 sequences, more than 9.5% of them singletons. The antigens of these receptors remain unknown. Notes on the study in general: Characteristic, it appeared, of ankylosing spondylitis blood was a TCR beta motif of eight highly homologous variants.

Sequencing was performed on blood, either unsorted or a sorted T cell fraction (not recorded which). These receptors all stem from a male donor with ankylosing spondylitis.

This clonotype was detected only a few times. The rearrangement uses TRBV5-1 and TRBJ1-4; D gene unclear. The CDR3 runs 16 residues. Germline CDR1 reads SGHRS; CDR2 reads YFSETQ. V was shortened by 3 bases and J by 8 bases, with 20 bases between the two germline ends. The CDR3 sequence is CASSSTTHGEGEKLFF. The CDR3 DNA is TGCGCCAGCAGCTCGACTACCCATGGAGAAGGCGAAAAACTGTTTTTT.

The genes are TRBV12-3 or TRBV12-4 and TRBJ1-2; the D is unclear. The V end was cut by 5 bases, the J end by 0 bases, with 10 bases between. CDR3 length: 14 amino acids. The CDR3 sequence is CASSRRRTNYGYTF. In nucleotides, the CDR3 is TGTGCCAGCAGTCGCCGACGGACTAACTATGGCTACACCTTC.

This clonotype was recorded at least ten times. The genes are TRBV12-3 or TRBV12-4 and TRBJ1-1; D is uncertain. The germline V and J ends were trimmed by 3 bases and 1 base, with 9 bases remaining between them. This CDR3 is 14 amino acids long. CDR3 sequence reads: CASSFGPTNTEAFF. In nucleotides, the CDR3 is TGTGCCAGCAGTTTTGGGCCTACGAACACTGAAGCTTTCTTT.

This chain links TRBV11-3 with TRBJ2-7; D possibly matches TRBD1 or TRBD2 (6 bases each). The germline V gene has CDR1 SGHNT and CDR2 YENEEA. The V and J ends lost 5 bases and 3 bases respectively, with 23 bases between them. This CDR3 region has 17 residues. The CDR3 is CASSKVRPMRGDYEQYF. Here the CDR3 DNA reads TGTGCCAGCAGCAAAGTTAGACCGATGAGGGGGGACTACGAGCAGTACTTC.

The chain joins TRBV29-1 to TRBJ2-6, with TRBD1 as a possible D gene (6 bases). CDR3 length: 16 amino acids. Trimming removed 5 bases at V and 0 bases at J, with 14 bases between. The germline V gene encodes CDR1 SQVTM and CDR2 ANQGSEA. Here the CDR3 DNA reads TGCAGCGTTCTAGGGACATTAGACTCTGGGGCCAACGTCCTGACTTTC. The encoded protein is CSVLGTLDSGANVLTF.

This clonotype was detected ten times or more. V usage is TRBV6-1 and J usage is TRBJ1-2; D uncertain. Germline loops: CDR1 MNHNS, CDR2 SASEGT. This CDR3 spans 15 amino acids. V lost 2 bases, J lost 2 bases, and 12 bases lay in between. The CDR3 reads CASSEPDRGNYGYTF. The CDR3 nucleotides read TGTGCCAGCAGTGAACCAGATAGAGGGAACTATGGCTACACCTTC.

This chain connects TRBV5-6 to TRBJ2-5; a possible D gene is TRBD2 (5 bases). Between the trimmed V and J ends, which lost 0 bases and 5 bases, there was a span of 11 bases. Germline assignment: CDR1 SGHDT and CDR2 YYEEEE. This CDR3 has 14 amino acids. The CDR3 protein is CASSLGAAWETQYF. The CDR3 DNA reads TGTGCCAGCAGCTTGGGAGCGGCCTGGGAGACCCAGTACTTC.

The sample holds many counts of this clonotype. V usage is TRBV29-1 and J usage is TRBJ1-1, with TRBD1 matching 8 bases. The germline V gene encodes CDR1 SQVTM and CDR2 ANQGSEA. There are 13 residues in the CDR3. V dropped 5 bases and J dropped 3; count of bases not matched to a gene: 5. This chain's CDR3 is CSVRTGRDTEAFF. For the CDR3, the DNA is TGCAGCGTTCGGACAGGGAGGGACACTGAAGCTTTCTTT.

The CDR3 protein is CASSQGGVGNQPQHF. CDR3 in DNA: TGTGCCAGCAGCCAAGGGGGAGTTGGCAATCAGCCCCAGCATTTT. The chain employs TRBV3-1 and TRBJ1-5, with D unresolved. The CDR3 contains 15 residues. The V gene's germline CDR1 is LGHDT and CDR2 YNNKEL (reference sequence). V was pared by 1 base and J by 2 bases, with 9 bases between.

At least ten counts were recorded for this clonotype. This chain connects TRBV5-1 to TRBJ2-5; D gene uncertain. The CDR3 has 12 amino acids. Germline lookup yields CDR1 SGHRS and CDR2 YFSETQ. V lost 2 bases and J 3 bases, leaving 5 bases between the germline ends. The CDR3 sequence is CASSFPEETQYF. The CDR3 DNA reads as TGCGCCAGCAGCTTTCCGGAAGAGACCCAGTACTTC.

CDR3 DNA sequence: TGCAGTGCTAGCGTGACGGGAGTAACAGATACGCAGTATTTT. It yields the protein CSASVTGVTDTQYF. The chain carries TRBV20-1 and TRBJ2-3; tentative D call: TRBD2 (6 bases). The length of the CDR3 is 14 residues. In germline, CDR1 is DFQATT, CDR2 SNEGSKA (reference sequence). Trimming took off 3 bases at V and 3 bases at J, with 13 bases between the two ends.

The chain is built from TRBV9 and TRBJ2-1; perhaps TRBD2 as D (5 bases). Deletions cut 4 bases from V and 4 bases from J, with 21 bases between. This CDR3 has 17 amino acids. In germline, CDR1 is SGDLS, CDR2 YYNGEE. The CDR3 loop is CASSPRRPGEVYNEQFF. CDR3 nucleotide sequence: TGTGCCAGCAGCCCAAGGAGGCCCGGAGAAGTGTACAATGAGCAGTTCTTC.

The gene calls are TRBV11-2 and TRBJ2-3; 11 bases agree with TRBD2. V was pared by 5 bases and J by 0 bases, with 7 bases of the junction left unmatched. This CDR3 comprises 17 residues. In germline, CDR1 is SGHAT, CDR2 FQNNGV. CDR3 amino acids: CASSPTSGRASTDTQYF. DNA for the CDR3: TGTGCCAGCAGCCCAACTAGCGGGAGAGCTAGCACAGATACGCAGTATTTT.

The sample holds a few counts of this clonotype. The CDR3 sequence is CATSEEGTTTLFF. As DNA, the CDR3 is TGTGCCACCAGTGAAGAAGGGACAACGACGCTGTTTTTT. The chain recombines TRBV24-1 with TRBJ1-4; D possibly corresponds to TRBD1 (6 bases). Germline V gene sequence: CDR1 KGHDR, CDR2 SFDVKD. This CDR3 has 13 residues. V gave up 4 bases and J gave up 14 bases, with 16 bases separating them.

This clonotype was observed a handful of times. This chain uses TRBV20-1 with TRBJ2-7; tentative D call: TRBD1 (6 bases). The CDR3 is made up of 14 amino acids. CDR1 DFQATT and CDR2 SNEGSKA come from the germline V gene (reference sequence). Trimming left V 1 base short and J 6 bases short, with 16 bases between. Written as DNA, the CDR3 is TGCAGTGCTAGAGTTGGTACCCAACAGGGCGAGCAGTACTTC. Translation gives CSARVGTQQGEQYF.